This T cell receptor (beta chain) came from a study of cytomegalovirus exposure and HLA in healthy donors. Study-level findings and limits: Per published accounts, TCR beta sequences correctly predicted the HLA-A and HLA-B alleles of most subjects.

Comment on this clone: Its antigen is unidentified.

The PCR made use of 60 Vbeta and 13 Jbeta primers. Using immunoSEQ multiplex PCR, the repertoire was profiled, and TCRdb retains in-frame clones only, with some absent. This table has 100,000 to 150,000 clones, roughly four fifths appearing once. Trimming shortened V by 7 bases and J by 6 bases, and 15 bases separated the two germline ends. The CDR3 has 12 residues. The V gene's germline CDR1 is SQVTM and CDR2 ANQGSEA. The chain uses TRBV29-1 and TRBJ1-1; possible D gene TRBD1, 6 bases. The sequenced sample was PBMCs. This TCR was sampled from a boy aged 5-17 years in good health and CMV-seronegative. This chain's CDR3 is CSAKQGPPEAFF. CDR3 sequence (DNA): TGCAGCGCCAAACAGGGCCCTCCTGAAGCTTTCTTT.